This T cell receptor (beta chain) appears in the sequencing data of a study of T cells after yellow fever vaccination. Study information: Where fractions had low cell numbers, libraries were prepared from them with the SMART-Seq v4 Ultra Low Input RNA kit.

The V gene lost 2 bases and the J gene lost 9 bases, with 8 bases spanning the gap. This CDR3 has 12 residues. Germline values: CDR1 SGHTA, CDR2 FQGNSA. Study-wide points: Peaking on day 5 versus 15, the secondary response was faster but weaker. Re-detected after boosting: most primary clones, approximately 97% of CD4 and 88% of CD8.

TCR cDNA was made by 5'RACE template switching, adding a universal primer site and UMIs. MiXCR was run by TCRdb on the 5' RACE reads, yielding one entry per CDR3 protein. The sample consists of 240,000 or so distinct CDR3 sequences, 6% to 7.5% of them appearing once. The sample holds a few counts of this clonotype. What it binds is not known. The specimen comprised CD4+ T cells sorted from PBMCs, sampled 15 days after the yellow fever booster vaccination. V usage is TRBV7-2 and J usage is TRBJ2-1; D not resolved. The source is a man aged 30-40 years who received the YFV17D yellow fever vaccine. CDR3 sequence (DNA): TGTGCCAGCAGCTTAATCTCGGTTGAGCAGTTCTTC. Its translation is CASSLISVEQFF.